The 12 T cell receptor beta chains reported below all come from one sample, sequenced in a study of OX40 agonist ivuxolimab in advanced cancers. Only in-frame clones appear in the TCRdb table, and some are missing; sequencing was by immunoSEQ multiplex PCR. This repertoire shows roughly 16,000 clones, approximately 78% found once; its top ten account for around two fifths. Material: CD4+ or CD8+ T cells sorted from blood, obtained in a trial of the OX40 agonist ivuxolimab. These TCRs come from an adult with an advanced solid tumor such as melanoma, head and neck, liver or kidney cancer.

The chain recombines TRBV21-1 with TRBJ2-3; the DNA was not compared with TRBD1, the D call given in the table. TRBV21-1 is termed a pseudogene. There are 13 residues in the CDR3. The CDR3 is CASSAPGGDTQYF. DNA for the CDR3: TGTGCCAGCAGCGCCCCAGGGGGGGATACGCAGTATTTT.

V gene TRBV29-1 combines with J gene TRBJ2-5; TRBD2 matches 7 bases. The J call could be wrong; TRBJ2-7 is a better fit for the DNA end. The CDR3 has 13 residues. Germline V gives CDR1 SQVTM, CDR2 ANQGSEA. The CDR3 sequence: CSVRHAGAYEQYF. The CDR3 DNA is TGCAGCGTTCGACATGCGGGAGCCTACGAGCAGTACTTC.

The chain links TRBV5-8 to TRBJ2-7; TRBD1 is a possible D gene (6 bases). The V end was cut by 1 base, the J end by 6 bases, with 8 bases between. CDR1 and CDR2 from the germline V gene are SGHTS and YDEGEE. This CDR3 contains 12 residues. CDR3 sequence (DNA): TGTGCCAGCAGCTTGAACAGGGTCGAGCAGTACTTC. Translating gives CASSLNRVEQYF.

The V and J genes are TRBV6-5 and TRBJ1-2; 7 positions agree with TRBD1. This CDR3 region has 11 residues. V lost 10 bases and J lost 4; bases outside the gene matches: 3. The germline gives CDR1 MNHEY, CDR2 SVGAGI. CDR3 nucleotide sequence: TGTGCCACCTGGGACAGCTATGGCTACACCTTC. Its translation: CATWDSYGYTF.

The rearrangement joins TRBV7-8 to TRBJ1-2; 8 bases agree with TRBD1. The CDR3 runs to 16 residues. Germline values: CDR1 SGHVS, CDR2 FQNEAQ. The junction had 11 bases not matched to a gene; V was cut back by 0 bases and J by 8 bases. CDR3 amino acids: CASSLARAGGTEGYTF. CDR3 DNA: TGTGCCAGCAGCTTAGCGCGGGCAGGGGGCACGGAAGGCTACACCTTC.

For the CDR3, the DNA is TGTGCCTGGAGTCTAGCAGGAGAGACCCAGTACTTC. Protein: CAWSLAGETQYF. This chain connects TRBV30 to TRBJ2-5; TRBD2 is a possible D gene (5 bases). CDR1 and CDR2 (germline): GTSNPN, SVGIG (reference sequence). This CDR3 is built from 12 residues. The V and J ends lost 2 bases and 4 bases respectively, with 8 bases between them.

This clone is a singleton in its sample. The J gene is TRBJ2-5, the V gene TRBV10-2; TRBD2 matches 9 bases. CDR3 length: 15 residues. The V segment lost 8 bases and the J segment 4 bases; nucleotides outside the gene matches: 11. Germline V lookup: CDR1 WSHSY, CDR2 SAAADI. The CDR3 DNA sequence: TGCGCCAGCCTTGGAGGCGGGGGGGCGGGAGAGACCCAGTACTTC. Its protein is CASLGGGGAGETQYF.

This clone was seen a few times. The chain uses TRBV28 and TRBJ2-7; 7 bases map to TRBD1. V lost 8 bases and J lost 3; bases outside the gene matches: 4. The CDR3 is 12 residues long. Germline CDR1 is MDHEN and CDR2 is SYDVKM. The CDR3 loop reads CASGRDSYEQYF. Here the CDR3 DNA reads TGTGCCAGCGGACGGGACAGCTACGAGCAGTACTTC. Full variable domain (outside the CDR3, taken from reference TRBV28 and TRBJ2-7): DVKVTQSSRYLVKRTGEKVFLECVQDMDHENMFWYRQDPGLGLRLIYFSYDVKMKEKGDIPEGYSVSREKKERFSLILESASTNQTSMYLCASGRDSYEQYFGPGTRLTVT.

The rearrangement uses TRBV19 and TRBJ1-5, with 9 positions matching TRBD1. After removal of 1 base from V and 7 bases from J, the junction contained 5 bases not matched to a gene. Germline CDR1 LNHDA, CDR2 SQIVND (reference sequence). The CDR3 runs to 15 residues. The CDR3 DNA reads as TGTGCCAGTAGTATAGCCGGGACAGGGATGCAGCCCCAGCATTTT. It codes for CASSIAGTGMQPQHF.

V and J are TRBV7-3 and TRBJ2-3; D gene ambiguous. From germline, CDR1 is SGHTA and CDR2 FQGTGA. CDR3 length: 15 amino acids. Trimming pared 3 bases from V and 2 bases from J, leaving 12 bases between. CDR3 in DNA: TGTGCCAGCAGCTTCTTCGCCTCAAACACAGATACGCAGTATTTT. It specifies CASSFFASNTDTQYF.

This chain links TRBV6-6 with TRBJ2-3; 9 nucleotides match TRBD2. CDR3 length equals 15 residues. The V segment lost 4 bases and the J segment 1 base; nucleotides outside the gene matches: 3. CDR1 is MNHNY, CDR2 SVGAGI, per germline (reference sequence). This CDR3 is CASSSLAGGTDTQYF. The CDR3 nucleotides read TGTGCCAGCAGTTCCTTAGCGGGGGGCACAGATACGCAGTATTTT.

The chain carries TRBV28 and TRBJ2-1; D uncertain. This CDR3 has 12 amino acids. CDR1 MDHEN and CDR2 SYDVKM come from the germline V gene. V dropped 3 bases and J dropped 7 bases, with 7 bases sitting between them. CDR3 DNA sequence: TGTGCCAGCAGTTTTTTACGAAATGAGCAGTTCTTC. Protein sequence: CASSFLRNEQFF.